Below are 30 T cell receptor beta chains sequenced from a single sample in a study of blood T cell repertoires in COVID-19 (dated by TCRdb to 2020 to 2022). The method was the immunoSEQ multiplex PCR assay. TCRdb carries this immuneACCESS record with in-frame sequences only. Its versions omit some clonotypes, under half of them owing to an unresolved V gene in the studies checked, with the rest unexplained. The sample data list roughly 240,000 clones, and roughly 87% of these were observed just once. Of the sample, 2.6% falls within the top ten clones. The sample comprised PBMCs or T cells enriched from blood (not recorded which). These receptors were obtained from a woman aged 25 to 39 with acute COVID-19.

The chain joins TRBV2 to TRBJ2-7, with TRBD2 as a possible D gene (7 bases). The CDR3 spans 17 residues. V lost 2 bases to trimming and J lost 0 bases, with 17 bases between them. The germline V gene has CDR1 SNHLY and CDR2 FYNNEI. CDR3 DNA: TGTGCCAGCAGTGAACAGGAATTAGGGGGGGCCTCCTACGAGCAGTACTTC. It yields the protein CASSEQELGGASYEQYF.

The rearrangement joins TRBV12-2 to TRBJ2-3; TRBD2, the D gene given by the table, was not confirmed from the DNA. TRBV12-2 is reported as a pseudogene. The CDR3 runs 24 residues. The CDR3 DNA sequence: TGTGCAAGTCGCTCCCTACTCTCCCGGACTAGCGGGGCACAAGACACTACCAGCACAGATACGCAGTATTTT. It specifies CASRSLLSRTSGAQDTTSTDTQYF.

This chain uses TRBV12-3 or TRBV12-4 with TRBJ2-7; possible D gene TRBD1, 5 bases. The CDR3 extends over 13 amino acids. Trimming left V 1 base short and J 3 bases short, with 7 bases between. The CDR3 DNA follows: TGTGCCAGCAGTTTAGGACAGCTCTACGAGCAGTACTTC. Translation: CASSLGQLYEQYF.

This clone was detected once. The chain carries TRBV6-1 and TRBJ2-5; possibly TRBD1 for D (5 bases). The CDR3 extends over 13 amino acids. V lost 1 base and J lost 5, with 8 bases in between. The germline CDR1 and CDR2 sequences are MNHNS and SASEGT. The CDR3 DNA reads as TGTGCCAGCAGTGAAGTCAGGGTGGAGACCCAGTACTTC. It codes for CASSEVRVETQYF.

The CDR3 loop reads CAISGAPGTGELFF. DNA for the CDR3: TGTGCCATCAGTGGTGCCCCGGGCACCGGGGAGCTGTTTTTT. V gene TRBV10-3 combines with J gene TRBJ2-2; the D is unclear. CDR1 and CDR2 (germline): ENHRY, SYGVKD. V was shortened by 4 bases and J by 4 bases, with 10 bases between the two germline ends. This CDR3 region has 14 residues.

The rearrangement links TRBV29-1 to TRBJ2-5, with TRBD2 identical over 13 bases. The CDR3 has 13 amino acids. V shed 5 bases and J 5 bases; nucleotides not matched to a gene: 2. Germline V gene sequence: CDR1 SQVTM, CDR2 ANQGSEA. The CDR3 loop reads CSVSGLAGETQYF. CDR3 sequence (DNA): TGCAGCGTTTCGGGACTAGCGGGGGAGACCCAGTACTTC. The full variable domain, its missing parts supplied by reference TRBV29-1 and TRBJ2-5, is SAVISQKPSRDICQRGTSLTIQCQVDSQVTMMFWYRQQPGQSLTLIATANQGSEATYESGFVIDKFPISRPNLTFSTLTVSNMSPEDSSIYLCSVSGLAGETQYFGPGTRLLVL.

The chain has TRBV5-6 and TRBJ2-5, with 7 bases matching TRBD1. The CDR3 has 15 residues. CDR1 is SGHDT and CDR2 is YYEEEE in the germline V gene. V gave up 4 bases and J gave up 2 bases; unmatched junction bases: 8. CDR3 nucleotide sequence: TGTGCCAGCAGCCTGCAGGACAGGCCTCAAGAGACCCAGTACTTC. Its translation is CASSLQDRPQETQYF.

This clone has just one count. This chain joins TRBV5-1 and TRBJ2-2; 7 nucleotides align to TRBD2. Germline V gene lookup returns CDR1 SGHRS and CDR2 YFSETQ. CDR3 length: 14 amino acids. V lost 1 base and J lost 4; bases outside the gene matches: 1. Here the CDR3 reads CASSLPGGTGELFF. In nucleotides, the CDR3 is TGCGCCAGCAGCTTGCCGGGGGGCACCGGGGAGCTGTTTTTT.

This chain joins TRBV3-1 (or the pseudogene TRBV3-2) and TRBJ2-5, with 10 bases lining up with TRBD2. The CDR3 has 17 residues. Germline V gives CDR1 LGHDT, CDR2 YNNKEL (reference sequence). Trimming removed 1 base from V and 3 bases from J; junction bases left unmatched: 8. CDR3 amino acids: CASSQVVGSGGKETQYF. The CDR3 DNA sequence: TGTGCCAGCAGCCAAGTGGTTGGTAGCGGGGGGAAAGAGACCCAGTACTTC.

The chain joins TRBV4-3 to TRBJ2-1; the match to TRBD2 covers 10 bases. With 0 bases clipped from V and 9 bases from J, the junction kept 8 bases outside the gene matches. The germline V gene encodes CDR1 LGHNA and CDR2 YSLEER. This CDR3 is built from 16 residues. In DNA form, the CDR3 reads TGCGCCAGCAGCCAAGATGGCCTAGCGGGGGTAGGTGAGCAGTTCTTC. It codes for CASSQDGLAGVGEQFF.

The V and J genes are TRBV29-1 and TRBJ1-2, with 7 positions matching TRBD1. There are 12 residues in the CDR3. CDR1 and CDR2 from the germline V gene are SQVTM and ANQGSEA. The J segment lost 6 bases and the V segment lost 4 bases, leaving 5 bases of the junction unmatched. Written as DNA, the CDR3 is TGCAGCGTTGCCGGGACAGAAGATGGCTACACCTTC. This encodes CSVAGTEDGYTF.

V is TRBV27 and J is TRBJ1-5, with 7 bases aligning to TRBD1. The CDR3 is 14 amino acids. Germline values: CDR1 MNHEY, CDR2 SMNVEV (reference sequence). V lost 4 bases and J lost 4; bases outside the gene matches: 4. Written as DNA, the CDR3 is TGTGCCAGCAGTTCGGACAGGTTTAATCAGCCCCAGCATTTT. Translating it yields CASSSDRFNQPQHF.

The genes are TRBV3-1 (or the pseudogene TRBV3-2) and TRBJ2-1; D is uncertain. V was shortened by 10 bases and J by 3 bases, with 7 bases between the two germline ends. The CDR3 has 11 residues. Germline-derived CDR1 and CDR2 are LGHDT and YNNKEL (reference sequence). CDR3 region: CATSLYNEQFF. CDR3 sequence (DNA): TGTGCCACCTCCCTCTACAATGAGCAGTTCTTC.

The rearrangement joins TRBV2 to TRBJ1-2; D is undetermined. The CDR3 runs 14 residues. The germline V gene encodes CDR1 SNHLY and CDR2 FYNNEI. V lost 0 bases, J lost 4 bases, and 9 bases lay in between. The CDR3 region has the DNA TGTGCCAGCAGTGAAGCGGCGGATTCCTATGGCTACACCTTC. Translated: CASSEAADSYGYTF.

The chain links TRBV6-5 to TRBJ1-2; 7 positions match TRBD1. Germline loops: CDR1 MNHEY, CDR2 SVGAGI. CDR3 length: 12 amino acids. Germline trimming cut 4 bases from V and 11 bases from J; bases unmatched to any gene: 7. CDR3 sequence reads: CASSSGQRVYTF. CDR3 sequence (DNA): TGTGCCAGCAGTTCGGGACAGCGAGTTTACACCTTC.

The CDR3 loop reads CAWSVGGSGTDTQYF. The CDR3 DNA sequence: TGTGCCTGGAGTGTAGGGGGTAGCGGGACAGATACGCAGTATTTT. This rearrangement joins TRBV30 to TRBJ2-3, with D perhaps matching TRBD2 (7 bases). The V and J ends lost 0 bases and 3 bases respectively, with 13 bases between them. The CDR3 is 15 residues long. The V gene's germline CDR1 is GTSNPN and CDR2 SVGIG (reference sequence).

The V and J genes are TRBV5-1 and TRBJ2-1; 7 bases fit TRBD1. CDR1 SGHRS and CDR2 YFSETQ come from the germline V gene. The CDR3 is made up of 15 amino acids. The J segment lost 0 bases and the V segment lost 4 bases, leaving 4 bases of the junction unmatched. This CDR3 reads CASSTGVGSYNEQFF. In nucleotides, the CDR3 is TGCGCCAGCAGCACAGGGGTTGGCTCCTACAATGAGCAGTTCTTC.

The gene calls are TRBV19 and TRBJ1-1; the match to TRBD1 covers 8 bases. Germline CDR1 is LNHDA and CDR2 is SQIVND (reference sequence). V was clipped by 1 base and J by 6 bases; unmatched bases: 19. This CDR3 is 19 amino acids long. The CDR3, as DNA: TGTGCCAGTAGTATAGGCTCCTCAGGGGGCTCAGAAGTTATCGCTGAAGCTTTCTTT. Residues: CASSIGSSGGSEVIAEAFF.

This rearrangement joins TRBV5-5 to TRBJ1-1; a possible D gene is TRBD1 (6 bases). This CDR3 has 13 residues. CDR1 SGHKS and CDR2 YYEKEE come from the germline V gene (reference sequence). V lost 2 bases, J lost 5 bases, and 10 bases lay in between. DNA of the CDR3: TGTGCCAGCAGCTTAAAAGGGGGAACTGAAGCTTTCTTT. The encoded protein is CASSLKGGTEAFF.

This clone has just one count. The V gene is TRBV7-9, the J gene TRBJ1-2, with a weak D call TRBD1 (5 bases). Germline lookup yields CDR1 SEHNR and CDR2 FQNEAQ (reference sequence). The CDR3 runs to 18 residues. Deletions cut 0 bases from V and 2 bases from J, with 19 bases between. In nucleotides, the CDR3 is TGTGCCAGCAGCTTAGCTTTGGTGTTTGGGACTGAGAACTATGGCTACACCTTC. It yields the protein CASSLALVFGTENYGYTF.

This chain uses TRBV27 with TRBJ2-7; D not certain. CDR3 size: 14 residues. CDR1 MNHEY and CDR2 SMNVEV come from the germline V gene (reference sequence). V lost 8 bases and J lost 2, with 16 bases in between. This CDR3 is CASGQRSRPYEQYF. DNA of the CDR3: TGTGCCAGCGGGCAACGAAGTCGGCCCTACGAGCAGTACTTC.

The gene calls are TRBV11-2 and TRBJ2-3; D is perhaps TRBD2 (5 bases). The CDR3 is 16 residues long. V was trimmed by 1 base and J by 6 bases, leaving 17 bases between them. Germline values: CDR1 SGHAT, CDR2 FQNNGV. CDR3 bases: TGTGCCAGCAGCTTAGCTGGGTTGCGGGTCGGGGATACGCAGTATTTT. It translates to CASSLAGLRVGDTQYF. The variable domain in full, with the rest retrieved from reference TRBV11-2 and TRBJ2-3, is EAGVAQSPRYKIIEKRQSVAFWCNPISGHATLYWYQQILGQGPKLLIQFQNNGVVDDSQLPKDRFSAERLKGVDSTLKIQPAKLEDSAVYLCASSLAGLRVGDTQYFGPGTRLTVL.

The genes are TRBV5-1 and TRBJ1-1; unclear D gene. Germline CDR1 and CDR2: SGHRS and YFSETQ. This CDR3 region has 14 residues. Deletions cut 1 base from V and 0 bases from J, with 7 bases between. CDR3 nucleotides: TGCGCCAGCAGCTTGACAGCTTTGAACACTGAAGCTTTCTTT. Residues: CASSLTALNTEAFF.

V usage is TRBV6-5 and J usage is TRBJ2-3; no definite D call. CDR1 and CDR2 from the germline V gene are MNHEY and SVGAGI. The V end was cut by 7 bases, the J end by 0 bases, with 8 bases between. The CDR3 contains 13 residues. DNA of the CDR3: TGTGCCAGCACTCACAGAAGCACAGATACGCAGTATTTT. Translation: CASTHRSTDTQYF.

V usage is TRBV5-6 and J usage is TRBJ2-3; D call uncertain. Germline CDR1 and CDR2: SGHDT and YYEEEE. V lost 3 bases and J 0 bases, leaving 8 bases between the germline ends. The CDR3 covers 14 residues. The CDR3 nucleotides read TGTGCCAGCAGCTCTCCGTCCAGCACAGATACGCAGTATTTT. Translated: CASSSPSSTDTQYF. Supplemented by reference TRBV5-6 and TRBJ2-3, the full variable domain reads DAGVTQSPTHLIKTRGQQVTLRCSPKSGHDTVSWYQQALGQGPQFIFQYYEEEERQRGNFPDRFSGHQFPNYSSELNVNALLLGDSALYLCASSSPSSTDTQYFGPGTRLTVL.

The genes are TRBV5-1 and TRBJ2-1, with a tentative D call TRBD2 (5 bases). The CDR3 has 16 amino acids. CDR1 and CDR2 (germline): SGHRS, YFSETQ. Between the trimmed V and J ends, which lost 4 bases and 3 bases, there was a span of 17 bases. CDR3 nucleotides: TGCGCCAGCAGCCCTTTTGAGGGCCCCCTCTACAATGAGCAGTTCTTC. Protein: CASSPFEGPLYNEQFF. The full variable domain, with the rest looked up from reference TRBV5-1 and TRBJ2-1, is KAGVTQTPRYLIKTRGQQVTLSCSPISGHRSVSWYQQTPGQGLQFLFEYFSETQRNKGNFPGRFSGRQFSNSRSEMNVSTLELGDSALYLCASSPFEGPLYNEQFFGPGTRLTVL.

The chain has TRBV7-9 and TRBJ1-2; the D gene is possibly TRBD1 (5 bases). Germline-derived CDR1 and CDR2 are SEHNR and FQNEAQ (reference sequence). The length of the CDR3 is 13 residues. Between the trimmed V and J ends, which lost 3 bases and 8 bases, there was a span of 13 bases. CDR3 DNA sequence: TGTGCCAGCAGCTTCGAAGGGGCGCGGGGCTACACCTTC. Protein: CASSFEGARGYTF.

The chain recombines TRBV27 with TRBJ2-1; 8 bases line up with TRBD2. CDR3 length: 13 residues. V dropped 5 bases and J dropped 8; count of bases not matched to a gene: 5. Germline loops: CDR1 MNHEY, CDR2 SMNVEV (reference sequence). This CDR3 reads CASSPGGQDEQFF. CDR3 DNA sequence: TGTGCCAGCAGTCCGGGGGGGCAGGATGAGCAGTTCTTC.

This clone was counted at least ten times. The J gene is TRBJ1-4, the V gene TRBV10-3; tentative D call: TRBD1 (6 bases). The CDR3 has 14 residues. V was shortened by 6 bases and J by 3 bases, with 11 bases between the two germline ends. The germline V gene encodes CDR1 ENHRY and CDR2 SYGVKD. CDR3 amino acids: CAIRDTGPNEKLFF. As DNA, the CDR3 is TGTGCCATCAGGGACACAGGGCCTAATGAAAAACTGTTTTTT.

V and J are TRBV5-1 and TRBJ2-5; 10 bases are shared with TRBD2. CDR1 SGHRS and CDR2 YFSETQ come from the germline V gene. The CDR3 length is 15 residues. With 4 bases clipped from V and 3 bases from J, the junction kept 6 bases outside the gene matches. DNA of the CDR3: TGCGCCAGCAGCCCTACCCTAGCGGGGGAAGAGACCCAGTACTTC. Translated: CASSPTLAGEETQYF. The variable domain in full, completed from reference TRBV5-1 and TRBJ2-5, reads KAGVTQTPRYLIKTRGQQVTLSCSPISGHRSVSWYQQTPGQGLQFLFEYFSETQRNKGNFPGRFSGRQFSNSRSEMNVSTLELGDSALYLCASSPTLAGEETQYFGPGTRLLVL.